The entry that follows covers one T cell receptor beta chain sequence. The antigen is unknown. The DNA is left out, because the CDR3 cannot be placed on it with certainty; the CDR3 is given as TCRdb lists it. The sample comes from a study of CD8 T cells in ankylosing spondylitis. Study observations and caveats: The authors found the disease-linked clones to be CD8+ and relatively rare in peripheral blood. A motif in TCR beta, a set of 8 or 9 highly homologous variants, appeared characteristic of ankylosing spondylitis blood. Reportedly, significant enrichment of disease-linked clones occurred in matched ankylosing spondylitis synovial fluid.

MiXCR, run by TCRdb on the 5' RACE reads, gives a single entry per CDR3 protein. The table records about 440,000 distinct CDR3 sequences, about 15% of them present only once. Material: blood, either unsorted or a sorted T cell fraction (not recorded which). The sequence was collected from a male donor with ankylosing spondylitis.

CDR3 sequence reads: CASSMTGWEHRGAVFF. The rearrangement joins TRBV5-7 to TRBJ2-2; the listed D gene, TRBD1, was not tested against the DNA. TRBV5-7 counts as an open reading frame of uncertain function. Termini included, the CDR3 measures 16 amino acids.